The 28 T cell receptor beta chains in this list originate from one sample, sequenced in a study of T cell responses to AZD1222 COVID-19 vaccine. Libraries were prepared by immunoSEQ multiplex PCR; TCRdb keeps only in-frame clonotypes and omits some of them. The data contain roughly 170,000 clones, 90% to 95% of them singletons. Here the sequenced sample was peripheral blood, taken on day 0 of AZD1222 vaccination. These receptors were obtained from an adult in good health.

This sequence joins TRBV5-1 and TRBJ1-5; TRBD1 matches at 7 bases. The ends lost 4 bases at V and 7 bases at J; junction bases unmatched: 8. Germline V gene data show CDR1 as SGHRS and CDR2 as YFSETQ. The CDR3 has 14 amino acids. This CDR3 reads CASSATGLDQPQHF. CDR3 in DNA: TGCGCCAGCAGCGCGACAGGGCTCGACCAGCCCCAGCATTTT.

This clone was observed a single time. The rearrangement joins TRBV9 to TRBJ2-7, with a tentative D call TRBD1 (5 bases). Germline CDR1 and CDR2: SGDLS and YYNGEE. V lost 9 bases to trimming and J lost 2 bases, with 24 bases between them. This CDR3 comprises 16 residues. The CDR3 nucleotides read TGTGCCAACGACAGCTTGGGCGGCCGGCCTACCTACGAGCAGTACTTC. It codes for CANDSLGGRPTYEQYF.

This chain connects TRBV5-8 to TRBJ1-2; D is unclear. The V gene lost 3 bases and the J gene lost 5 bases, with 8 bases spanning the gap. Germline CDR1 and CDR2: SGHTS and YDEGEE. This CDR3 spans 12 amino acids. DNA of the CDR3: TGTGCCAGCAGCTATGAGAAGTATGGCTACACCTTC. This translates into CASSYEKYGYTF.

The CDR3 coding sequence is TGTGCCAGCAGTTCTCCCTCCAGGGAGGACACTGAAGCTTTCTTT. As protein: CASSSPSREDTEAFF. The rearrangement joins TRBV6-5 to TRBJ1-1, with D tentatively TRBD1 (5 bases). V was shortened by 4 bases and J by 3 bases, with 15 bases between the two germline ends. CDR1 and CDR2 from the germline V gene are MNHEY and SVGAGI. The CDR3 sequence is 15 residues long.

The V gene is TRBV4-3, the J gene TRBJ2-3; possible D gene TRBD2, 5 bases. The CDR3 contains 19 residues. With 0 bases removed from V and 1 base from J, the gap between germline ends came to 20 bases. Per the germline V gene, CDR1 is LGHNA and CDR2 is YSLEER. CDR3 region: CASSQESAAPLVRTDTQYF. The CDR3, as DNA: TGCGCCAGCAGCCAAGAGTCAGCGGCCCCCTTAGTTCGCACAGATACGCAGTATTTT.

The chain combines TRBV7-2 with TRBJ2-2; 7 positions agree with TRBD1. V was clipped by 2 bases and J by 5 bases; unmatched bases: 5. The CDR3 is 15 amino acids. Germline assignment: CDR1 SGHTA and CDR2 FQGNSA. The CDR3 protein is CASSLYSGGTGELFF. The CDR3 bases are TGTGCCAGCAGCTTATACTCAGGGGGTACCGGGGAGCTGTTTTTT.

This clone appeared once. This sequence joins TRBV5-6 and TRBJ2-3; the match to TRBD1 covers 10 bases. CDR3 length equals 16 residues. V lost 3 bases and J lost 5; bases outside the gene matches: 9. CDR1 is SGHDT, CDR2 YYEEEE, per germline. CDR3 bases: TGTGCCAGCAGCTGGGAGACAGGGGGCCGTGTAGATACGCAGTATTTT. Protein product: CASSWETGGRVDTQYF.

J is TRBJ2-7 and V is TRBV7-2, with 11 bases identical to TRBD1. The trim removed 1 base at V and 5 bases at J, leaving 7 bases unmatched. Germline assignment: CDR1 SGHTA and CDR2 FQGNSA. CDR3 length: 16 residues. For the CDR3, the DNA is TGTGCCAGCAGCTTAGTAGTCGGGACAGGGGGGCACGAGCAGTACTTC. Its translation is CASSLVVGTGGHEQYF. The entire variable domain, with the rest obtained from reference TRBV7-2 and TRBJ2-7, is as follows: GAGVSQSPSNKVTEKGKDVELRCDPISGHTALYWYRQSLGQGLEFLIYFQGNSAPDKSGLPSDRFSAERTGGSVSTLTIQRTQQEDSAVYLCASSLVVGTGGHEQYFGPGTRLTVT.

This chain connects TRBV30 to TRBJ1-2, with 10 bases that match TRBD1. The germline gives CDR1 GTSNPN, CDR2 SVGIG (reference sequence). This CDR3 is 13 amino acids long. J lost 5 bases, V lost 3 bases, and 3 bases had no gene match. CDR3 loop: CAWSDRGPYGYTF. The CDR3 coding sequence is TGTGCCTGGAGCGACAGGGGGCCTTATGGCTACACCTTC.

This rearrangement joins TRBV3-1 (or the pseudogene TRBV3-2) to TRBJ2-1; 10 positions agree with TRBD2. The ends lost 3 bases at V and 10 bases at J; junction bases unmatched: 9. This CDR3 has 15 amino acids. Looked up from germline, CDR1 is LGHDT and CDR2 is YNNKEL (reference sequence). As DNA, the CDR3 is TGTGCCAGCAGCCATCTCACTAGCGGGGTTACCGAGCAGTTCTTC. Translating it yields CASSHLTSGVTEQFF.

This chain connects TRBV2 to TRBJ2-2, with a tentative D call TRBD1 (5 bases). Germline V gene lookup returns CDR1 SNHLY and CDR2 FYNNEI. The CDR3 has 14 residues. V lost 6 bases, J lost 4 bases, and 12 bases lay in between. The CDR3 DNA reads TGTGCCAGCAGCATAGTCAGGGTCACCGGGGAGCTGTTTTTT. Its protein is CASSIVRVTGELFF.

This chain joins TRBV7-9 and TRBJ1-5; the D is unclear. The ends were cut back, 3 bases at V and 3 bases at J, with 9 bases in the middle. The CDR3 is 14 residues long. Germline V lookup: CDR1 SEHNR, CDR2 FQNEAQ (reference sequence). The CDR3 bases are TGTGCCAGCAGCTTCTTGGGCACCAATCAGCCCCAGCATTTT. As protein: CASSFLGTNQPQHF.

The chain is built from TRBV11-3 and TRBJ1-2; the D is unclear. The germline V gene encodes CDR1 SGHNT and CDR2 YENEEA. V was pared by 5 bases and J by 0 bases, with 16 bases between. CDR3 size: 16 residues. The CDR3 DNA is TGTGCCAGCAGCCGTTCCTTCTCCAGAACTAACTATGGCTACACCTTC. Translating it yields CASSRSFSRTNYGYTF.

V gene TRBV2 combines with J gene TRBJ2-5, with a possible D match to TRBD1 (6 bases). Germline CDR1 and CDR2: SNHLY and FYNNEI. Trimming stripped 4 bases from V and 3 bases from J, with 18 bases between. The CDR3 has 16 amino acids. CDR3 sequence: CASSVGTLTVEETQYF. The DNA of the CDR3 is TGTGCCAGCAGTGTAGGGACACTGACGGTTGAAGAGACCCAGTACTTC.

This chain links TRBV7-9 with TRBJ2-7; 7 nucleotides match TRBD1. The trim removed 6 bases at V and 4 bases at J, leaving 6 bases unmatched. CDR3 length: 13 amino acids. CDR1 and CDR2 (germline): SEHNR, FQNEAQ (reference sequence). CDR3 coding DNA: TGTGCCAGCAGACCGGGACAGTCTTACGAGCAGTACTTC. This sequence encodes CASRPGQSYEQYF.

The chain links TRBV6-5 to TRBJ2-1; no clear D gene. The CDR3 extends over 13 amino acids. CDR1 is MNHEY and CDR2 is SVGAGI in the germline V gene. Between the trimmed V and J ends, which lost 4 bases and 4 bases, there was a span of 8 bases. The CDR3 DNA reads TGTGCCAGCAGTTTCGACATGTACAATGAGCAGTTCTTC. Residues: CASSFDMYNEQFF.

The chain links TRBV2 to TRBJ1-1; 7 bases map to TRBD1. From germline, CDR1 is SNHLY and CDR2 FYNNEI. CDR3 length: 15 amino acids. The trim removed 3 bases at V and 0 bases at J, leaving 4 bases unmatched. CDR3: CASSDRGHMNTEAFF. CDR3 coding DNA: TGTGCCAGCAGTGATAGGGGGCACATGAACACTGAAGCTTTCTTT.

V usage is TRBV6-5 and J usage is TRBJ2-2; D unresolved. The germline CDR1 and CDR2 sequences are MNHEY and SVGAGI. V lost 7 bases and J 6 bases, leaving 18 bases between the germline ends. The CDR3 runs to 15 residues. The CDR3 region is CASTLRVLGSGELFF. CDR3 bases: TGTGCCAGCACCCTACGCGTCTTGGGCTCCGGGGAGCTGTTTTTT.

V gene TRBV5-6 combines with J gene TRBJ2-1; D tentatively reads TRBD1 or TRBD2 (6 bases each). V dropped 4 bases and J dropped 12 bases, with 26 bases sitting between them. The germline CDR1 and CDR2 sequences are SGHDT and YYEEEE. The CDR3 extends over 16 amino acids. DNA of the CDR3: TGTGCCAGCAGCAAACCTAGGGGGGAAGGGCCGAAAGTGCAGTTCTTC. This translates into CASSKPRGEGPKVQFF.

This clone was picked up one time. Here the CDR3 DNA reads TGCGCCAGCAGCTTGCTTTCAGGCACCGGGGAGCTGTTTTTT. Residues: CASSLLSGTGELFF. The chain links TRBV5-1 to TRBJ2-2; D is uncertain. The CDR3 contains 14 residues. The germline gives CDR1 SGHRS, CDR2 YFSETQ. V lost 1 base and J 4 bases, leaving 8 bases between the germline ends.

This chain uses TRBV7-9 with TRBJ2-7, with D perhaps being TRBD1 or TRBD2 (6 bases each). The CDR3 loop spans 15 amino acids. Trimming stripped 5 bases from V and 2 bases from J, with 16 bases between. From germline, CDR1 is SEHNR and CDR2 FQNEAQ (reference sequence). CDR3 amino acids: CASSRGTPIPYEQYF. The CDR3 nucleotides read TGTGCCAGCAGCCGCGGGACACCTATTCCCTACGAGCAGTACTTC.

Details on this clone: Mismatch with germline at one junction end may stem from a read error. The chain is built from TRBV27 and TRBJ1-4, with D hard to call. Germline CDR1 is MNHEY and CDR2 is SMNVEV (reference sequence). The CDR3 runs 15 residues. This CDR3 reads CTSGFPRPPNEKLFF. The CDR3 coding sequence is TGTACCAGCGGCTTCCCTCGGCCCCCTAATGAAAAACTGTTTTTT.

This clone was seen a single time. The chain carries TRBV27 and TRBJ2-3, with a weak D call TRBD1 (6 bases). This CDR3 comprises 13 residues. V shed 2 bases and J shed 6 bases, with 9 bases lying between them. Germline V lookup: CDR1 MNHEY, CDR2 SMNVEV (reference sequence). The CDR3 nucleotides read TGTGCCAGCAGTTTAGACAGGAGGGATACGCAGTATTTT. Its protein product is CASSLDRRDTQYF.

The J gene is TRBJ1-2, the V gene TRBV29-1; D is unresolved. The V and J ends lost 0 bases and 5 bases respectively, with 10 bases between them. This CDR3 has 13 residues. The germline CDR1 and CDR2 sequences are SQVTM and ANQGSEA. In DNA form, the CDR3 reads TGCAGCGTTGAAGATAGGGTGGGGTATGGCTACACCTTC. Protein: CSVEDRVGYGYTF. Variable domain in full (rest from reference TRBV29-1 and TRBJ1-2): SAVISQKPSRDICQRGTSLTIQCQVDSQVTMMFWYRQQPGQSLTLIATANQGSEATYESGFVIDKFPISRPNLTFSTLTVSNMSPEDSSIYLCSVEDRVGYGYTFGSGTRLTVV.

The genes are TRBV5-4 and TRBJ1-1; D unclear. With 0 bases removed from V and 3 bases from J, the gap between germline ends came to 9 bases. CDR3 length: 14 residues. CDR1 is SGHNT, CDR2 YYREEE, per germline (reference sequence). The CDR3 loop is CASSLVGSYTEAFF. The CDR3 region has the DNA TGTGCCAGCAGCTTGGTGGGGTCGTACACTGAAGCTTTCTTT. Drawing the rest from reference TRBV5-4 and TRBJ1-1, the complete variable domain is ETGVTQSPTHLIKTRGQQVTLRCSSQSGHNTVSWYQQALGQGPQFIFQYYREEENGRGNFPPRFSGLQFPNYSSELNVNALELDDSALYLCASSLVGSYTEAFFGQGTRLTVV.

The genes are TRBV6-1 and TRBJ1-5, with D unclear. Trimming took 1 base from V and 5 from J, leaving 12 bases between them. The CDR3 totals 15 residues. Germline assignment: CDR1 MNHNS and CDR2 SASEGT. The chain's CDR3 is CASSEVVREDQPQHF. CDR3 DNA sequence: TGTGCCAGCAGTGAAGTCGTCCGTGAGGATCAGCCCCAGCATTTT.

The chain recombines TRBV30 with TRBJ1-2; 7 bases align to TRBD1. CDR1 is GTSNPN, CDR2 SVGIG, per germline (reference sequence). V lost 1 base to trimming and J lost 4 bases; unmatched junction nucleotides: 6. The CDR3 covers 14 residues. The CDR3 DNA follows: TGTGCCTGGAGTGCACTGACAGGGAGCTATGGCTACACCTTC. Its protein product is CAWSALTGSYGYTF.

The sample holds one count of this clone. V gene TRBV6-6 combines with J gene TRBJ1-2; 7 bases agree with TRBD1. J gave up 4 bases and V 4 bases, and 6 bases lay outside the gene matches. Germline CDR1 MNHNY, CDR2 SVGAGI (reference sequence). CDR3 size: 14 residues. In nucleotides, the CDR3 is TGTGCCAGCAGTTCGTGGACAGGAGCCTATGGCTACACCTTC. This encodes CASSSWTGAYGYTF.